The present TCR beta chain was sequenced within a study of T cells in Graves' hyperthyroidism and ophthalmopathy. Study observations and caveats: Blood also contained most expanded thyroid clonotypes above 0.001.

V lost 3 bases and J 3 bases, leaving 19 bases between the germline ends. CDR1 is SGDLS, CDR2 YYNGEE, per germline. The CDR3 totals 18 residues. The TCR beta CDR3 regions underwent amplification using RNA transcripts as the source. The study used the HTBI primer set for a first-round RT-PCR of the TCR CDR3. A single record per CDR3 protein comes from TCRdb applying MiXCR to the multiplex PCR reads. The sample yields over 700,000 distinct CDR3 sequences, 35% seen once. As for this clonotype: Its specificity is unknown.

The sample comprised blood. The origin of this receptor is a woman between 35 and 50 years old with Graves' hyperthyroidism. V gene TRBV9 combines with J gene TRBJ2-6; a possible D gene is TRBD1 (6 bases). The CDR3 DNA reads TGTGCCAGCAGCGAAGAATCGGACAGTTGGAATGGGGCCAACGTCCTGACTTTC. This translates into CASSEESDSWNGANVLTF. The full variable domain, completed using reference TRBV9 and TRBJ2-6, is DSGVTQTPKHLITATGQRVTLRCSPRSGDLSVYWYQQSLDQGLQFLIQYYNGEERAKGNILERFSAQQFPDLHSELNLSSLELGDSALYFCASSEESDSWNGANVLTFGAGSRLTVL.